The 19 T cell receptor beta chains given below trace back to one sample, sequenced in a study of CD8+CD57+ T cells in acquired aplastic anemia. Genomic DNA, serving as template, underwent TCR beta VDJ and CDR3 profiling. Via MiXCR, TCRdb re-called the reads, giving one row per CDR3 protein. The repertoire holds about 180,000 distinct CDR3 sequences, almost 50% seen once, with 10% to 15% in the top ten. Patients selected for sequencing had displayed CD8+CD57+ cell expansion by flow cytometry. Sequencing used sorted CD4+, CD8+, or CD8+CD57+ T cells (not recorded which) from PBMCs. These receptors all come from a human donor with aplastic anemia.

About this clonotype: A much larger clone sits a single nucleotide away, making a read error possible. This chain uses TRBV30 with TRBJ2-1; tentatively, D is TRBD2 (6 bases). CDR1 is GTSNPN and CDR2 is SVGIG in the germline V gene (reference sequence). This CDR3 is 13 amino acids long. The V end lost 0 bases, the J end lost 10 bases, and 13 bases lay between the germline ends. The CDR3 protein is CAWSVGRTYEQFF. The DNA of the CDR3 is TGTGCCTGGAGTGTCGGGAGAACGTACGAGCAGTTCTTC.

This sequence joins TRBV5-1 and TRBJ2-7; D remains ambiguous. Germline lookup yields CDR1 SGHRS and CDR2 YFSETQ. The CDR3 totals 14 residues. Trimming cost V 4 bases and J 3 bases, with 14 bases left between them. CDR3 coding DNA: TGCGCCAGCAGCCCAGTGGGGTCGAACTACGAGCAGTACTTC. Residues: CASSPVGSNYEQYF.

This clonotype was observed a handful of times. This chain joins TRBV10-3 and TRBJ1-5; D gene unclear. Germline CDR1 ENHRY, CDR2 SYGVKD. The V end lost 7 bases, the J end lost 3 bases, and 10 bases lay between the germline ends. This CDR3 is built from 13 residues. CDR3: CAIMNGINQPQHF. The CDR3 nucleotides are TGTGCCATCATGAATGGGATCAATCAGCCCCAGCATTTT.

This clonotype was recorded a few times. The V gene is TRBV19, the J gene TRBJ1-4; tentatively, D is TRBD1 (5 bases). This CDR3 contains 13 residues. The ends were cut back, 6 bases at V and 5 bases at J, with 10 bases in the middle. The V gene's germline CDR1 is LNHDA and CDR2 SQIVND (reference sequence). CDR3: CASRGRRNEKLFF. CDR3 DNA: TGTGCCAGTAGGGGACGGAGGAATGAAAAACTGTTTTTT.

This clonotype was counted a few times. The chain combines TRBV3-1 with TRBJ2-5; 16 bases map to TRBD2. Germline-derived CDR1 and CDR2 are LGHDT and YNNKEL (reference sequence). The CDR3 runs to 17 residues. The J segment lost 5 bases and the V segment lost 4 bases, leaving 7 bases of the junction unmatched. The CDR3 reads CASSRGLAGGQVETQYF. The CDR3 bases are TGTGCCAGCAGCCGGGGACTAGCGGGGGGGCAGGTCGAGACCCAGTACTTC.

This clonotype showed up many times. The chain has TRBV9 and TRBJ2-7, with 10 bases matching TRBD2. Germline lookup yields CDR1 SGDLS and CDR2 YYNGEE. V lost 2 bases to trimming and J lost 2 bases; unmatched junction nucleotides: 4. The CDR3 loop spans 15 amino acids. CDR3 bases: TGTGCCAGCAGCGTCAGCGGGGGGGCCCCCTACGAGCAGTACTTC. It encodes CASSVSGGAPYEQYF.

This chain links TRBV5-1 with TRBJ1-2; 10 positions agree with TRBD1. The CDR3 consists of 15 residues. Trimming cost V 0 bases and J 5 bases; bases outside gene matches: 4. Germline CDR1 is SGHRS and CDR2 is YFSETQ. The CDR3 DNA reads as TGCGCCAGCAGCTTGGGTGGGGGACAGGGGTATGGCTACACCTTC. As protein: CASSLGGGQGYGYTF.

A note on this clonotype: This sequence may be a read error, since a much larger clone differs from it by one base. The V call is TRBV5-4, the J call TRBJ1-2, with a possible D match to TRBD1 (6 bases). This CDR3 spans 14 amino acids. The V end lost 6 bases, the J end lost 3 bases, and 15 bases lay between the germline ends. In germline, CDR1 is SGHNT, CDR2 YYREEE (reference sequence). The CDR3 bases are TGTGCCAGCAACAGACCGGGGGCTGACTATGGCTACACCTTC. Amino acids: CASNRPGADYGYTF.

This chain joins TRBV7-6 and TRBJ2-1; 11 nucleotides match TRBD2. CDR1 is SGHVS, CDR2 FNYEAQ, per germline. After removal of 5 bases from V and 0 bases from J, the junction contained 3 bases not matched to a gene. There are 16 residues in the CDR3. The CDR3 DNA reads as TGTGCCAGCAGCACTACTAGCGGGAGCTCCTACAATGAGCAGTTCTTC. It codes for CASSTTSGSSYNEQFF. The full variable domain, rest sourced from reference TRBV7-6 and TRBJ2-1, is GAGVSQSPRYKVTKRGQDVALRCDPISGHVSLYWYRQALGQGPEFLTYFNYEAQQDKSGLPNDRFSAERPEGSISTLTIQRTEQRDSAMYRCASSTTSGSSYNEQFFGPGTRLTVL.

The chain recombines TRBV2 with TRBJ2-7; no firm D call. Trimming cost V 4 bases and J 5 bases, with 6 bases left between them. Germline lookup yields CDR1 SNHLY and CDR2 FYNNEI. The CDR3 length is 11 residues. The CDR3 protein is CASSGLDEQYF. DNA of the CDR3: TGTGCCAGCAGTGGGCTGGACGAGCAGTACTTC.

This clonotype was counted many times. The J gene is TRBJ2-3, the V gene TRBV3-1; D is possibly TRBD1 (6 bases). V was shortened by 9 bases and J by 6 bases, with 10 bases between the two germline ends. Germline CDR1 reads LGHDT; CDR2 reads YNNKEL (reference sequence). This CDR3 comprises 11 residues. This CDR3 is CASSQGDTQYF. The CDR3 region has the DNA TGTGCCAGTAGTCAGGGGGATACGCAGTATTTT.

The V and J genes are TRBV10-3 and TRBJ2-6; D is uncertain. Looked up from germline, CDR1 is ENHRY and CDR2 is SYGVKD. The CDR3 runs to 17 residues. The V and J ends lost 2 bases and 0 bases respectively, with 11 bases between them. The CDR3 nucleotides are TGTGCCATCAGTGAGACATGGCTGTGCTCTGGGGCCAACGTCCTGACTTTC. This translates into CAISETWLCSGANVLTF.

The chain couples TRBV29-1 to TRBJ1-3; D not certain. This CDR3 contains 10 residues. Germline V gives CDR1 SQVTM, CDR2 ANQGSEA. V lost 1 base to trimming and J lost 5 bases, with 0 bases between them. Here the CDR3 reads CSVEGNTIYF. For the CDR3, the DNA is TGCAGCGTTGAAGGAAACACCATATATTTT.

The chain employs TRBV29-1 and TRBJ2-7; D is perhaps TRBD1 (5 bases). Trimming cost V 1 base and J 6 bases, with 7 bases left between them. This CDR3 contains 11 residues. The germline V gene has CDR1 SQVTM and CDR2 ANQGSEA. In DNA, the CDR3 is TGCAGCGTTGAAGGGGGCCTCGAGCAGTACTTC. Translated, it gives CSVEGGLEQYF.

This clonotype was seen at least ten times. The chain has TRBV11-2 and TRBJ1-4, with 8 bases identical to TRBD1. Germline V CDR1 and CDR2: SGHAT, FQNNGV. The CDR3 has 16 residues. The trim removed 5 bases at V and 8 bases at J, leaving 13 bases unmatched. The CDR3 DNA is TGTGCCAGCAGCGCCCCGTTCACAGGGGGAGGAGAAAAACTGTTTTTT. This translates into CASSAPFTGGGEKLFF.

This clonotype appeared many times. The chain links TRBV12-3 or TRBV12-4 to TRBJ2-4; D may be TRBD1 (6 bases). This CDR3 comprises 17 residues. Trimming shortened V by 5 bases and J by 5 bases, and 22 bases separated the two germline ends. The CDR3 region is CASSGTLAGAHENIQYF. DNA for the CDR3: TGTGCCAGCAGTGGAACCCTCGCAGGGGCGCACGAAAACATTCAGTACTTC.

This chain uses TRBV24-1 with TRBJ2-3; 7 bases agree with TRBD2. This CDR3 contains 16 residues. The V gene end was trimmed by 4 bases and the J gene end by 2 bases; junction bases not matched to a gene: 8. Germline CDR1 KGHDR, CDR2 SFDVKD. CDR3 coding DNA: TGTGCCACCAGTGACGGAAAAGGGACTACCACAGATACGCAGTATTTT. Residues: CATSDGKGTTTDTQYF.

The chain has TRBV29-1 and TRBJ1-2; D unclear. Trimming removed 2 bases at V and 4 bases at J, with 8 bases between. Germline CDR1 and CDR2: SQVTM and ANQGSEA. CDR3 length: 12 residues. CDR3 region: CSVEFPSYGYTF. Here the CDR3 DNA reads TGCAGCGTTGAATTTCCGTCCTATGGCTACACCTTC.

Only a few counts were recorded for this clonotype. This may be a read error: a much more frequent sequence differs by one nucleotide. The rearrangement uses TRBV9 and TRBJ1-1; no clear D. Germline values: CDR1 SGDLS, CDR2 YYNGEE. The CDR3 runs 12 residues. The CDR3 loop is CASGVFSGEAFF. The CDR3 nucleotides are TGTGCCAGCGGCGTATTCTCAGGAGAAGCTTTCTTT.